This T cell receptor beta chain was identified in a study of tumor and adjacent non-tumor tissue in lung cancer. Study information: Histology: under 15 adenocarcinoma, a couple of squamous cell carcinoma, 1 small cell lung cancer.

There are 14 residues in the CDR3. Germline CDR1 reads SNHLY; CDR2 reads FYNNEI. A modified ARM-PCR protocol with three rounds of nested PCR amplified TCRbeta. TCRdb redid the calling of the multiplex PCR reads with MiXCR, one entry per CDR3 protein. The table includes approximately 100,000 distinct CDR3 sequences, 75% detected once. Remarks on this clonotype: Its antigen is unidentified. A read error may account for a junction end that differs from germline.

No cell sorting was done before RNA was extracted from the tissue. General observations from the study: Compared with tumor, normal lung showed significantly lower TCR diversity.

The rearrangement joins TRBV2 to TRBJ1-5, with D possibly matching TRBD1 (5 bases). Sample: lung tumor tissue. This sequence originates from a woman aged 55-75 years with non-small cell lung cancer. Here the CDR3 reads CASRRHTEGQPLHF. The CDR3 DNA reads as TGTGCCAGCAGGAGACACACCGAGGGGCAGCCCCTGCATTTT.